The rows below give T cell receptor beta chains drawn from one sample of a study of T cell repertoires in cytomegalovirus infection. MiXCR, run by TCRdb on the reads, gives a single entry per CDR3 protein. The table lists about 530,000 distinct CDR3 sequences, around 27% of them singletons, with around 13% in the top ten. Sequencing was performed on PBMCs. Receptor source: a human donor in good health (CMV status not recorded). Some clones in this sample may be carry-over from other donors' samples. Each CDR3 is given with its conserved first and last residue. Fields, in order: D gene, V gene, clone size, J gene, CDR3 DNA, CDR3 protein. The D gene is left open where the match is weak. Not all rows give a size; the values are once, few, many and, for expanded clones, a class.

>.|TRBV6-2/TRBV6-3|few|TRBJ1-6
TGTGCCAGCAGTTACTCGACAGGATCGGCGGATAATTCACCCCTCCACTTT
CASSYSTGSADNSPLHF
>.|TRBV18|.|TRBJ2-7
TGTGCCAGCTCACCACCGGTATCTATGGAGCAGTACTTC
CASSPPVSMEQYF
>.|TRBV16|.|TRBJ1-1
TGTGCCAGCAGCCTTACAGGGCAAAACGCTGAAGCTTTCTTT
CASSLTGQNAEAFF
>.|TRBV30|.|TRBJ2-2
TGTGCCTGGAATAATCGGGCGACGCGTTTGGCCGGGGAGCTGTTTTTT
CAWNNRATRLAGELFF
>.|TRBV27|.|TRBJ2-1
TGTGCCAGCAGTTTTAAGGACCAGACCTACAATGAGCAGTTCTTC
CASSFKDQTYNEQFF
>.|TRBV28|.|TRBJ2-5
TGTGCCAGCAGTCAGCCGACGCCGGGGCTGGAGACCCAGTACTTC
CASSQPTPGLETQYF
>.|TRBV7-2|many|TRBJ2-3
TGTGCCAGCAGCTCACGGGGGTTAAGGACAGATACGCAGTATTTT
CASSSRGLRTDTQYF
>.|TRBV4-2|.|TRBJ1-2
TGTGCCAGCAGCCGCCTGGAGGACAGCGATGGCTACACCTTC
CASSRLEDSDGYTF
>.|TRBV2|.|TRBJ1-2
TGTGCCAGCAGTGATCAGCAGGGGTTGGATGGCTACACCTTC
CASSDQQGLDGYTF
>.|TRBV7-9|.|TRBJ2-3
TGTGCCAGCAGCTCCGAATCGCGCGCAGATACGCAGTATTTT
CASSSESRADTQYF
>.|TRBV12-3/TRBV12-4|.|TRBJ2-3
TGTGCCAGCAGTTTCCTCATTCCTGCAGATACGCAGTATTTT
CASSFLIPADTQYF
>TRBD2|TRBV7-2|few|TRBJ2-7
TGTGCCAGCAGCTTATCTGGGGGGACTAGCTGGTACGAGCAGTACTTC
CASSLSGGTSWYEQYF
>.|TRBV14|.|TRBJ2-2
TGTGCCAGCAGCCACAACACGCCGAACACCGGGGAGCTGTTTTTT
CASSHNTPNTGELFF
>.|TRBV5-6|few|TRBJ1-1
TGTGCCAGCAGCTTGAGGGGGGGCATAGGGAACACTGAAGCTTTCTTT
CASSLRGGIGNTEAFF
>TRBD1|TRBV5-6|few|TRBJ2-1
TGTGCCAGCAGCAGGACAGGGGTGAATGAGCAGTTCTTC
CASSRTGVNEQFF
>.|TRBV7-2|many|TRBJ1-2
TGTGCCAGCAGCTTAGGACAAGGAGGCTACACCTTC
CASSLGQGGYTF
>TRBD1|TRBV7-9|few|TRBJ1-3
TGTGCCAGCAGCTTAAATGGGACAGGACCAAACACCATATATTTT
CASSLNGTGPNTIYF
>TRBD2|TRBV7-2|many|TRBJ2-1
TGTGCCAGCAGCCAGCCCCCGGGACTAATTTGGGATGAGCAGTTCTTC
CASSQPPGLIWDEQFF
>TRBD1|TRBV7-2|many|TRBJ1-1
TGTGCCAGCAGCTTACGGACAGGGCTCGAGTACACTGAAGCTTTCTTT
CASSLRTGLEYTEAFF
>.|TRBV19|.|TRBJ2-1
TGTGCCAGTAGTACCATCGGACCATCAGAGCAGTTCTTC
CASSTIGPSEQFF
>.|TRBV6-1|many|TRBJ2-7
TGTGCCAGCGGGCGGAGCGAGCAGTACTTC
CASGRSEQYF
>.|TRBV4-3|few|TRBJ2-6
TGCGCCAGCAGCCAAGGCCTCTCTGGGGCCAACGTCCTGACTTTC
CASSQGLSGANVLTF
>.|TRBV7-2|many|TRBJ1-6
TGTGCCAGCAGCTTAGACCGTGGGGGGAATTCACCCCTCCACTTT
CASSLDRGGNSPLHF
>.|TRBV7-9|.|TRBJ1-5
TGTGCCAGCAGCTTTGAGGGCCTCAATCAGCCCCAGCATTTT
CASSFEGLNQPQHF
>.|TRBV24-1|.|TRBJ1-2
TGTGCCACCAGTGATCCCAGAGGGGATGGCTACACCTTC
CATSDPRGDGYTF
>TRBD1|TRBV7-4|.|TRBJ1-4
TGTGCCAGCAGCGACAGGGGCACGGGAAAACTGTTTTTT
CASSDRGTGKLFF
>.|TRBV7-9|many|TRBJ1-5
TGTGCCAGCAGCCCCACGGGGGCGGATAATCAGCCCCAGCATTTT
CASSPTGADNQPQHF
>.|TRBV7-9|.|TRBJ2-3
TGTGCCAGCAGCCCAGTCCCGCTCACAGATACGCAGTATTTT
CASSPVPLTDTQYF
>TRBD2|TRBV11-2|many|TRBJ2-1
TGTGCCAGCAGCTTAGTTGCGGGAGCGAGCAATGAGCAGTTCTTC
CASSLVAGASNEQFF
>TRBD2|TRBV11-2|many|TRBJ2-3
TGTGCCAGCAGCGCCACTAGCGGGATGGGTGAGAGTGATACGCAGTATTTT
CASSATSGMGESDTQYF
>TRBD2|TRBV6-2/TRBV6-3|few|TRBJ2-1
TGTGCCAGCAGTTACAGCCTAGCGGGAGGGCCGGGTGAGCAGTTCTTC
CASSYSLAGGPGEQFF
>TRBD1|TRBV7-9|many|TRBJ2-1
TGTGCCAGCAGCTTAGGGACAGGGGACGGGACTACCTACAATGAGCAGTTCTTC
CASSLGTGDGTTYNEQFF
>TRBD2|TRBV7-9|few|TRBJ2-7
TGTGCCAGCAGCCCACTAGCGACCTACGAGCAGTACTTC
CASSPLATYEQYF
>TRBD2|TRBV7-9|few|TRBJ2-2
TGTGCCAGCAGCTACCTACTAGCGGGAGGGCCTGACACCGGGGAGCTGTTTTTT
CASSYLLAGGPDTGELFF
>TRBD1|TRBV27|few|TRBJ2-7
TGTGCCAGCAGGGTACAGGGGACCTACGAGCAGTACTTC
CASRVQGTYEQYF
>.|TRBV7-2|few|TRBJ2-3
TGTGCCAGCAGCCGTGGTGCCTGGGGGAGCGGGTCAGATACGCAGTATTTT
CASSRGAWGSGSDTQYF
>.|TRBV5-6|many|TRBJ2-1
TGTGCCAGCAGCCGTGCCACTAGTGAGCAGTTCTTC
CASSRATSEQFF
>TRBD1|TRBV7-2|many|TRBJ1-6
TGTGCCAGCAGTACCACGACAGGGGCCACCGATAATTCACCCCTCCACTTT
CASSTTTGATDNSPLHF
>TRBD1|TRBV4-3|.|TRBJ1-1
TGCGCCAGCAGCCAAGATTTGGGACAGGGAGTTGGTACCACTGAAGCTTTCTTT
CASSQDLGQGVGTTEAFF
>TRBD1|TRBV27|few|TRBJ2-1
TGTGCCAGCAGTTCTGGGACAGTTCACAATGAGCAGTTCTTC
CASSSGTVHNEQFF
>.|TRBV10-1|.|TRBJ1-1
TGCGCCAGCTCGCCAAAAATGAACACTGAAGCTTTCTTT
CASSPKMNTEAFF
>.|TRBV24-1|.|TRBJ1-5
TGTGCCACCAGTGATGGAGGTCAGCCCCAGCATTTT
CATSDGGQPQHF
>.|TRBV30|.|TRBJ2-3
TGTGCCCGGACGGACAGCACAGATACGCAGTATTTT
CARTDSTDTQYF
>TRBD2|TRBV19|once|TRBJ2-1
TGTGCCAGTAGCGATCGGCGGCTAGCGGGAGGTTACAATGAGCAGTTCTTC
CASSDRRLAGGYNEQFF
>.|TRBV11-3|.|TRBJ2-3
TGTGCCAGCAGCTCCCGATGGGCTGAAGATACGCAGTATTTT
CASSSRWAEDTQYF
>.|TRBV5-1|.|TRBJ1-4
TGCGCCAGCAGGCGGAATACAGCGGCTAATGAAAAACTGTTTTTT
CASRRNTAANEKLFF
>.|TRBV27|.|TRBJ1-6
TGTGCCAGCAGTTTATCAGCCGGGATGTATAATTCACCCCTCCACTTT
CASSLSAGMYNSPLHF
>.|TRBV7-8|.|TRBJ1-2
TGTGCCAGCAGCCGTTCGCGGATTCCCCCTAACTATGGCTACACCTTC
CASSRSRIPPNYGYTF
>.|TRBV6-1|.|TRBJ2-5
TGTGCCACCAATAAAGAGACCCAGTACTTC
CATNKETQYF
>.|TRBV28|.|TRBJ2-3
TGTGCCAGCAGTGTCCAGATGGATACGCAGTATTTT
CASSVQMDTQYF